One sample yielded the 10 T cell receptor beta chains listed below, sequenced in a study of CD8 T cells in ankylosing spondylitis. Study-wide results and limits: Characteristic, it appeared, of ankylosing spondylitis blood was a TCR beta motif of fewer than 10 highly homologous variants.

In TCRdb, the 5' RACE reads were re-called with MiXCR into one record per CDR3 protein. The repertoire holds roughly 440,000 distinct CDR3 sequences, with 17% as singletons. The antigens for these receptors are not known. The material sequenced was blood, either unsorted or a sorted T cell fraction (not recorded which). Receptor source: a male donor with ankylosing spondylitis.

This clonotype has at least ten counts. One junction end disagrees with the germline gene, perhaps due to a read error. J is TRBJ2-5 and V is TRBV7-7, with 9 bases lining up with TRBD2. CDR3 length: 15 amino acids. Germline CDR1 SSHAT, CDR2 FNYEAQ (reference sequence). In DNA, the CDR3 is TGTGCTAGCAGCTTCGGTAGCGGGGGCCAAGAGACCCAGTACTTC. It encodes CASSFGSGGQETQYF.

This clonotype was seen more than once but under ten times. The chain has TRBV6-1 and TRBJ2-6; weak D call: TRBD1 (5 bases). Germline lookup yields CDR1 MNHNS and CDR2 SASEGT. The ends were cut back, 7 bases at V and 3 bases at J, with 16 bases in the middle. The CDR3 is 16 residues long. CDR3: CASTLPETVGANVLTF. In DNA, the CDR3 is TGTGCCAGCACTCTACCTGAGACAGTTGGGGCCAACGTCCTGACTTTC.

This clonotype was counted ten times or more. The chain uses TRBV7-2 and TRBJ1-1; D not resolved. Between the trimmed V and J ends, which lost 1 base and 0 bases, there was a span of 3 bases. The CDR3 is made up of 13 amino acids. Per germline, CDR1 SGHTA and CDR2 FQGNSA. CDR3 sequence reads: CASSLELNTEAFF. The CDR3 nucleotides are TGTGCCAGCAGCTTAGAGTTGAACACTGAAGCTTTCTTT.

This clonotype came up a few times. The CDR3 sequence: CSAFNRGRGTEAFF. Here the CDR3 DNA reads TGCAGTGCTTTTAACAGGGGCAGGGGAACTGAAGCTTTCTTT. The chain links TRBV20-1 to TRBJ1-1; the match to TRBD1 covers 7 bases. Germline V gene data show CDR1 as DFQATT and CDR2 as SNEGSKA (reference sequence). The V segment lost 5 bases and the J segment 5 bases; nucleotides outside the gene matches: 11. The CDR3 has 14 residues.

The rearrangement joins TRBV29-1 to TRBJ1-1, with D possibly matching TRBD1 (6 bases). The CDR3 loop spans 15 amino acids. V lost 6 bases and J 1 base, leaving 18 bases between the germline ends. CDR1 and CDR2 (germline): SQVTM, ANQGSEA. This CDR3 is CSVRRGASGNTEAFF. The CDR3 region has the DNA TGCAGCGTACGCCGGGGGGCGTCGGGGAACACTGAAGCTTTCTTT. Together with reference TRBV29-1 and TRBJ1-1, the CDR3 gives the full variable domain: SAVISQKPSRDICQRGTSLTIQCQVDSQVTMMFWYRQQPGQSLTLIATANQGSEATYESGFVIDKFPISRPNLTFSTLTVSNMSPEDSSIYLCSVRRGASGNTEAFFGQGTRLTVV.

This clonotype was detected many times. V is TRBV6-2 or TRBV6-3 and J is TRBJ1-5, with 8 bases that match TRBD1. The trim removed 6 bases at V and 3 bases at J, leaving 4 bases unmatched. The CDR3 has 14 amino acids. From germline, CDR1 is MNHEY and CDR2 SVGEGT. CDR3 nucleotide sequence: TGTGCCAGCAGGTTGACAGGGGACAATCAGCCCCAGCATTTT. It is translated as CASRLTGDNQPQHF.

This clonotype has more than one count but fewer than ten. The chain has TRBV20-1 and TRBJ1-2, with D maybe TRBD1 (6 bases). Germline V gene data show CDR1 as DFQATT and CDR2 as SNEGSKA (reference sequence). The CDR3 is 16 amino acids. Trimming left V 6 bases short and J 8 bases short, with 28 bases between. This chain's CDR3 is CSADSMGAGRGRGYTF. DNA of the CDR3: TGCAGTGCCGACTCTATGGGGGCAGGGAGGGGACGCGGCTACACCTTC.

The chain is built from TRBV5-1 and TRBJ1-2, with TRBD1 matching 9 bases. V was clipped by 6 bases and J by 0 bases; unmatched bases: 12. The CDR3 contains 17 residues. Germline V gene sequence: CDR1 SGHRS, CDR2 YFSETQ. The CDR3 sequence is CASTPRTGDLTNYGYTF. In DNA form, the CDR3 reads TGCGCCAGCACCCCCCGGACAGGGGATCTCACTAACTATGGCTACACCTTC.

V usage is TRBV10-3 and J usage is TRBJ1-2; D remains ambiguous. CDR1 and CDR2 (germline): ENHRY, SYGVKD. CDR3 length: 14 amino acids. V lost 4 bases, J lost 0 bases, and 9 bases lay in between. The CDR3 nucleotides are TGTGCCATCAGTGGAGTACAGTCTAACTATGGCTACACCTTC. Translated: CAISGVQSNYGYTF.

This clonotype was counted at least ten times. The CDR3 region is CASSQGRTSGNTIYF. Here the CDR3 DNA reads TGTGCCAGCAGCCAAGGACGGACCTCTGGAAACACCATATATTTT. This chain uses TRBV3-1 with TRBJ1-3; D remains ambiguous. V was clipped by 1 base and J by 0 bases, with 7 bases between them. The CDR3 is 15 amino acids. The germline gives CDR1 LGHDT, CDR2 YNNKEL (reference sequence).